Following are 25 T cell receptor beta chains from one sample sequenced in a study of blood T cell repertoires in COVID-19. Libraries were prepared by immunoSEQ multiplex PCR; TCRdb keeps only in-frame clonotypes and omits some of them. The table lists roughly 200,000 clones, about nine tenths of them singletons. Sequencing input: PBMCs or T cells enriched from blood (not recorded which). These receptors all stem from a man aged 25-40 years who had recovered from COVID-19.

V gene TRBV5-1 combines with J gene TRBJ2-3, with TRBD2 matching 8 bases. The CDR3 runs 15 residues. Unmatched junction bases numbered 7, after V lost 4 bases and J lost 3 bases. CDR1 is SGHRS and CDR2 is YFSETQ in the germline V gene. The DNA for the CDR3 is TGCGCCAGCAGCCATGAAGCGGGGGAGACAGATACGCAGTATTTT. It encodes CASSHEAGETDTQYF.

The genes are TRBV6-2 or TRBV6-3 and TRBJ1-5, with unresolved D. Germline V lookup: CDR1 MNHEY, CDR2 SVGEGT. This CDR3 spans 12 amino acids. The ends were cut back, 6 bases at V and 4 bases at J, with 7 bases in the middle. The CDR3 loop reads CASSPPNQPQHF. The CDR3 DNA reads TGTGCCAGCAGCCCTCCTAATCAGCCCCAGCATTTT.

This chain links TRBV21-1 with TRBJ1-2; no check of the table's D call, TRBD1, against the DNA was made. TRBV21-1 is a recognized pseudogene. This CDR3 contains 13 residues. CDR3 protein: CASKAGAPYGYTF. In DNA, the CDR3 is TGTGCCAGCAAGGCAGGCGCGCCCTATGGCTACACCTTC.

This rearrangement joins TRBV3-1 (or the pseudogene TRBV3-2) to TRBJ2-1, with D unclear. Germline-derived CDR1 and CDR2 are LGHDT and YNNKEL (reference sequence). This CDR3 has 12 amino acids. V shed 6 bases and J shed 5 bases, with 8 bases lying between them. CDR3 DNA sequence: TGTGCCAGCAGTCTCCTAAACAATGAGCAGTTCTTC. This gives the protein CASSLLNNEQFF.

The V gene is TRBV6-1, the J gene TRBJ2-1, with TRBD2 identical over 12 bases. CDR3 length: 17 amino acids. Looked up from germline, CDR1 is MNHNS and CDR2 is SASEGT. The V and J ends lost 2 bases and 6 bases, in that order; junction bases with no gene match: 8. CDR3 sequence (DNA): TGTGCCAGCAGTGAAAATCCTAGCGGGGGGGCAGTCAATGAGCAGTTCTTC. Protein sequence: CASSENPSGGAVNEQFF.

The rearrangement uses TRBV14 and TRBJ2-7; D uncertain. V lost 1 base to trimming and J lost 3 bases, with 16 bases between them. Per the germline V gene, CDR1 is SGHDN and CDR2 is FVKESK. The CDR3 length is 16 residues. CDR3 bases: TGTGCCAGCAGCCAAGGGCCCGAATCAGTCTTCTACGAGCAGTACTTC. Translation gives CASSQGPESVFYEQYF.

The CDR3 spells CASSVEHSYNEQFF. In DNA form, the CDR3 reads TGTGCCAGCAGCGTGGAACACAGTTACAATGAGCAGTTCTTC. This chain connects TRBV9 to TRBJ2-1; the D is unclear. Trimming shortened V by 2 bases and J by 4 bases, and 10 bases separated the two germline ends. Germline V gene sequence: CDR1 SGDLS, CDR2 YYNGEE. The CDR3 loop spans 14 amino acids.

The chain is built from TRBV11-2 and TRBJ2-3; D remains ambiguous. CDR1 is SGHAT, CDR2 FQNNGV, per germline. The germline V and J ends were trimmed by 1 base and 0 bases, with 14 bases remaining between them. The CDR3 consists of 17 residues. The chain's CDR3 is CASSLVPGETSTDTQYF. The CDR3 DNA is TGTGCCAGCAGCTTAGTACCAGGCGAAACTAGCACAGATACGCAGTATTTT. Full variable domain (outside the CDR3, taken from reference TRBV11-2 and TRBJ2-3): EAGVAQSPRYKIIEKRQSVAFWCNPISGHATLYWYQQILGQGPKLLIQFQNNGVVDDSQLPKDRFSAERLKGVDSTLKIQPAKLEDSAVYLCASSLVPGETSTDTQYFGPGTRLTVL.

The chain has TRBV5-4 and TRBJ1-3; D call uncertain. The CDR3 covers 14 residues. Trimming took off 2 bases at V and 3 bases at J, with 9 bases between the two ends. Germline-derived CDR1 and CDR2 are SGHNT and YYREEE (reference sequence). CDR3 coding DNA: TGTGCCAGCAGCTTAGGAGGATTTGGAAACACCATATATTTT. It specifies CASSLGGFGNTIYF.

V is TRBV18 and J is TRBJ2-1; D is perhaps TRBD2 (7 bases). CDR3 length: 16 residues. Germline V lookup: CDR1 KGHSH, CDR2 LQKENI. Trimming left V 0 bases short and J 1 base short, with 10 bases between. The DNA of the CDR3 is TGTGCCAGCTCACCACCGAGGGGGGGTTCCTACAATGAGCAGTTCTTC. It encodes CASSPPRGGSYNEQFF.

The V and J genes are TRBV5-4 and TRBJ1-3, with 8 nucleotides matching TRBD1. The CDR3 consists of 14 residues. CDR1 SGHNT and CDR2 YYREEE come from the germline V gene (reference sequence). V dropped 4 bases and J dropped 2; count of bases not matched to a gene: 2. CDR3 region: CASSDRGPGNTIYF. Written as DNA, the CDR3 is TGTGCCAGCAGCGACAGGGGACCTGGAAACACCATATATTTT.

This sequence joins TRBV11-3 and TRBJ2-1; D is uncertain. The CDR3 has 17 residues. V was cut by 1 base and J by 0 bases, with 13 bases left in between. The germline CDR1 and CDR2 sequences are SGHNT and YENEEA. In nucleotides, the CDR3 is TGTGCCAGCAGCTTAGGTGGTCGTCTAAGCTCCTACAATGAGCAGTTCTTC. Protein product: CASSLGGRLSSYNEQFF.

The CDR3 nucleotides read TGTGCCAGCAGCGAAGGGCGGGAGGGGTACAATGAGCAGTTCTTC. It translates to CASSEGREGYNEQFF. The chain employs TRBV4-2 and TRBJ2-1, with 9 bases identical to TRBD2. CDR1 and CDR2 (germline): LGHNA, YNFKEQ. CDR3 size: 15 residues. The junction had 6 bases not matched to a gene; V was cut back by 5 bases and J by 4 bases.

V is TRBV12-2 and J is TRBJ2-5; the D call TRBD1 from the table was never checked on the DNA. TRBV12-2 constitutes a pseudogene. The CDR3 is 14 residues long. The CDR3 sequence: CASRNRGGQETQYF. Written as DNA, the CDR3 is TGTGCAAGCAGAAATCGAGGGGGCCAAGAGACCCAGTACTTC.

This clone was counted once. V is TRBV4-1 and J is TRBJ2-5; 10 bases fit TRBD2. Germline V gene sequence: CDR1 MGHRA, CDR2 YSYEKL. V dropped 1 base and J dropped 1; count of bases not matched to a gene: 9. The CDR3 is 18 amino acids. The CDR3 protein is CASSQVSSGGGGQETQYF. In DNA, the CDR3 is TGCGCCAGCAGCCAAGTGTCCAGCGGGGGGGGTGGCCAAGAGACCCAGTACTTC.

This sequence joins TRBV2 and TRBJ1-1, with 10 bases lining up with TRBD1. Germline V gene data show CDR1 as SNHLY and CDR2 as FYNNEI. The CDR3 consists of 15 residues. The trim removed 0 bases at V and 4 bases at J, leaving 2 bases unmatched. The CDR3 loop reads CASSEARTGGTEAFF. DNA for the CDR3: TGTGCCAGCAGTGAAGCGCGGACAGGGGGCACTGAAGCTTTCTTT.

This chain's CDR3 is CASTRLESTGELFF. The CDR3 nucleotides read TGCGCCAGTACGAGGCTAGAATCCACCGGGGAGCTGTTTTTT. This sequence joins TRBV5-1 and TRBJ2-2; D not certain. From germline, CDR1 is SGHRS and CDR2 YFSETQ. This CDR3 is 14 amino acids long. V was pared by 8 bases and J by 4 bases, with 15 bases between.

The rearrangement links TRBV7-6 to TRBJ1-5, with 7 bases identical to TRBD1. With 5 bases clipped from V and 4 bases from J, the junction kept 14 bases outside the gene matches. Looked up from germline, CDR1 is SGHVS and CDR2 is FNYEAQ. The CDR3 is made up of 17 amino acids. The CDR3 sequence: CASSRVGDSQINQPQHF. The CDR3 region has the DNA TGTGCCAGCAGCCGAGTGGGGGACAGCCAAATAAATCAGCCCCAGCATTTT.

The V gene is TRBV6-5, the J gene TRBJ1-1, with 9 bases identical to TRBD1. J was trimmed by 5 bases and V by 6 bases; bases with no gene match: 10. Germline CDR1 is MNHEY and CDR2 is SVGAGI. This CDR3 is built from 15 residues. The CDR3 bases are TGTGCCAGCAGCCGACTACAGGGGGCGCGGACTGAAGCTTTCTTT. It is translated as CASSRLQGARTEAFF.

The V and J genes are TRBV4-3 and TRBJ2-1, with TRBD1 identical over 7 bases. Germline-derived CDR1 and CDR2 are LGHNA and YSLEER. V gave up 1 base and J gave up 9 bases; unmatched junction bases: 6. The CDR3 sequence is 14 residues long. This CDR3 reads CASSQGQGRSEQFF. The CDR3 nucleotides are TGCGCCAGCAGCCAAGGACAGGGACGAAGTGAGCAGTTCTTC.

This chain links TRBV3-1 (or the pseudogene TRBV3-2) with TRBJ2-7, with D possibly matching TRBD2 (5 bases). CDR1 is LGHDT and CDR2 is YNNKEL in the germline V gene (reference sequence). This CDR3 is built from 16 residues. The ends were cut back, 0 bases at V and 3 bases at J, with 15 bases in the middle. The CDR3 sequence is CASSQDYVGENYEQYF. DNA for the CDR3: TGTGCCAGCAGCCAAGATTATGTTGGGGAGAACTACGAGCAGTACTTC.

The rearrangement links TRBV6-1 to TRBJ1-1, with 7 bases aligning to TRBD1. Germline CDR1 and CDR2: MNHNS and SASEGT. This CDR3 region has 16 residues. V was pared by 4 bases and J by 0 bases, with 8 bases of the junction left unmatched. The CDR3 sequence is CASSGRDSLLNTEAFF. The CDR3 nucleotides read TGTGCCAGCAGTGGCCGGGACAGCCTTCTGAACACTGAAGCTTTCTTT.

The CDR3, as DNA: TGTGCCAGCAGGGGGGGAGGTACCTACGAGCAGTACTTC. It specifies CASRGGGTYEQYF. V and J are TRBV28 and TRBJ2-7; a possible D gene is TRBD2 (6 bases). Per germline, CDR1 MDHEN and CDR2 SYDVKM. Trimming removed 6 bases from V and 2 bases from J, with 11 bases in between. This CDR3 spans 13 amino acids.

J is TRBJ1-1 and V is TRBV6-5; TRBD1 matches at 9 bases. This CDR3 comprises 14 residues. The V gene end was trimmed by 2 bases and the J gene end by 5 bases; junction bases not matched to a gene: 3. CDR1 is MNHEY, CDR2 SVGAGI, per germline. The CDR3 coding sequence is TGTGCCAGCAGTTACCTGACAGGGGGGACTGAAGCTTTCTTT. This translates into CASSYLTGGTEAFF.

This chain uses TRBV19 with TRBJ2-7; no clear D gene. This CDR3 spans 13 amino acids. Trimming stripped 3 bases from V and 2 bases from J, with 8 bases between. Germline V gene data show CDR1 as LNHDA and CDR2 as SQIVND (reference sequence). CDR3 protein: CASSMNTPYEQYF. The CDR3 coding sequence is TGTGCCAGTAGTATGAACACCCCCTACGAGCAGTACTTC. Full variable domain (missing parts from reference TRBV19 and TRBJ2-7): DGGITQSPKYLFRKEGQNVTLSCEQNLNHDAMYWYRQDPGQGLRLIYYSQIVNDFQKGDIAEGYSVSREKKESFPLTVTSAQKNPTAFYLCASSMNTPYEQYFGPGTRLTVT.